This entry features one T cell receptor beta chain sequence. Its specificity is unknown. This CDR3 has 14 residues. CDR1 is MNHEY and CDR2 is SVGAGI in the germline V gene. V was pared by 5 bases and J by 2 bases, with 12 bases between. The table came from immunoSEQ multiplex PCR; TCRdb's copy has only in-frame clones and leaves some out. The data hold millions of clones, with roughly 94% observed a single time. This entry is derived from a study of shared clonotypes between healthy human individuals. Study outcomes and limitations: Sharing across four donors was highest in naive CD4 (about 5%) and lowest in memory CD8 (0.4%). When compared with the clonotypes that were shared by all four sorted-subset donors, the non-shared clonotypes turned out to have lower generation probabilities.

Material: naive CD4+ T cells sorted from blood. Subset described: CD45RA+ positively selected. The receptor's source is a man aged 18 to 35 in good health. The chain has TRBV6-5 and TRBJ1-1; maybe TRBD1 (6 bases). The CDR3 reads CASSRQAANTEAFF. The DNA for the CDR3 is TGTGCCAGCAGTAGACAGGCGGCTAACACTGAAGCTTTCTTT.